Below, 20 T cell receptor beta chains from the same sample are listed, as sequenced in a study of identifying expanded T cells in peripheral blood. Some clones are missing from TCRdb's copy, which holds only in-frame ones; the method was immunoSEQ multiplex PCR. The sample carries around 60,000 clones, about 80% recorded once. Sequencing was done on a sample of blood. The receptor set was obtained from a person between 18 and 69 years old in good health.

V and J are TRBV9 and TRBJ2-3, with D possibly called TRBD1 or TRBD2 (5 bases each). CDR3 size: 15 residues. Germline values: CDR1 SGDLS, CDR2 YYNGEE. The germline V and J ends were trimmed by 3 bases and 5 bases, with 16 bases remaining between them. The DNA for the CDR3 is TGTGCCAGCAGCGCGGGGACGTTCGAGGGAGATACGCAGTATTTT. Amino acids: CASSAGTFEGDTQYF.

The V gene is TRBV5-1, the J gene TRBJ1-5; unclear D gene. The CDR3 spans 16 residues. The germline V and J ends were trimmed by 1 base and 0 bases, with 11 bases remaining between them. Germline V lookup: CDR1 SGHRS, CDR2 YFSETQ. The CDR3 sequence: CASSLLPGNSNQPQHF. DNA for the CDR3: TGCGCCAGCAGCTTGTTACCGGGGAATAGCAATCAGCCCCAGCATTTT.

The rearrangement uses TRBV15 and TRBJ1-2; TRBD1 aligns across 9 bases. Germline values: CDR1 LNHNV, CDR2 YYDKDF (reference sequence). With V trimmed by 0 bases and J by 9 bases, 5 bases remained unmatched. The CDR3 contains 14 residues. The DNA of the CDR3 is TGTGCCACCAGCAGAGAAGGGACAGGGAAGCGCTACACCTTC. Protein sequence: CATSREGTGKRYTF.

The chain uses TRBV7-2 and TRBJ2-1; TRBD2 matches at 8 bases. V lost 5 bases to trimming and J lost 12 bases; unmatched junction nucleotides: 9. Germline CDR1 SGHTA, CDR2 FQGNSA. There are 13 residues in the CDR3. CDR3 in amino acids: CASSQGGGIRQFF. In nucleotides, the CDR3 is TGTGCCAGCAGCCAAGGCGGGGGGATCCGGCAGTTCTTC.

The chain joins TRBV19 to TRBJ2-6, with 8 positions matching TRBD1. The CDR3 sequence is 18 residues long. V lost 4 bases and J lost 0; bases outside the gene matches: 8. Germline assignment: CDR1 LNHDA and CDR2 SQIVND (reference sequence). The CDR3 sequence: CASSRRDRKNSGANVLTF. Here the CDR3 DNA reads TGTGCCAGTAGTAGACGGGACAGGAAAAACTCTGGGGCCAACGTCCTGACTTTC. The full variable domain, in which reference TRBV19 and TRBJ2-6 provide the parts outside the CDR3, is DGGITQSPKYLFRKEGQNVTLSCEQNLNHDAMYWYRQDPGQGLRLIYYSQIVNDFQKGDIAEGYSVSREKKESFPLTVTSAQKNPTAFYLCASSRRDRKNSGANVLTFGAGSRLTVL.

The V call is TRBV10-2, the J call TRBJ2-3, with a weak D call TRBD1 (6 bases). The CDR3 spans 16 residues. With 2 bases removed from V and 4 bases from J, the gap between germline ends came to 16 bases. Germline values: CDR1 WSHSY, CDR2 SAAADI. CDR3 region: CASSEPSGTSPDTQYF. The DNA for the CDR3 is TGCGCCAGCAGTGAGCCATCCGGGACATCGCCAGATACGCAGTATTTT.

This clone was seen only a few times. This chain links TRBV18 with TRBJ1-1; no clear D gene. Germline CDR1 and CDR2: KGHSH and LQKENI. The CDR3 is 12 amino acids. V dropped 4 bases and J dropped 1 base, with 4 bases sitting between them. The CDR3 nucleotides are TGTGCCAGCTCACTCCAGAACACTGAAGCTTTCTTT. Its translation is CASSLQNTEAFF. Combining the CDR3 with reference TRBV18 and TRBJ1-1 gives the whole variable domain NAGVMQNPRHLVRRRGQEARLRCSPMKGHSHVYWYRQLPEEGLKFMVYLQKENIIDESGMPKERFSAEFPKEGPSILRIQQVVRGDSAAYFCASSLQNTEAFFGQGTRLTVV.

This clone has a single count. This chain uses TRBV15 with TRBJ1-1, with D perhaps matching TRBD1 (5 bases). The CDR3 contains 14 residues. CDR1 and CDR2 from the germline V gene are LNHNV and YYDKDF (reference sequence). V lost 0 bases, J lost 6 bases, and 11 bases lay in between. Written as DNA, the CDR3 is TGTGCCACCAGCAGAGACAGGGAGGCCTCTGAAGCTTTCTTT. This sequence encodes CATSRDREASEAFF.

The chain is built from TRBV20-1 and TRBJ2-5, with D unresolved. V lost 2 bases to trimming and J lost 5 bases, with 6 bases between them. The V gene's germline CDR1 is DFQATT and CDR2 SNEGSKA (reference sequence). The CDR3 consists of 11 residues. The CDR3 loop reads CSARIGETQYF. The CDR3 DNA reads as TGCAGTGCTAGAATAGGGGAGACCCAGTACTTC.

This clone was counted between two and nine times. The rearrangement joins TRBV5-4 to TRBJ2-5; no reliable D call. This CDR3 spans 13 amino acids. CDR1 SGHNT and CDR2 YYREEE come from the germline V gene (reference sequence). V was clipped by 1 base and J by 4 bases, with 8 bases between them. The CDR3: CASSLILGETQYF. In DNA form, the CDR3 reads TGTGCCAGCAGCTTGATTTTGGGAGAGACCCAGTACTTC. The whole variable domain, remainder taken from reference TRBV5-4 and TRBJ2-5, is ETGVTQSPTHLIKTRGQQVTLRCSSQSGHNTVSWYQQALGQGPQFIFQYYREEENGRGNFPPRFSGLQFPNYSSELNVNALELDDSALYLCASSLILGETQYFGPGTRLLVL.

CDR3 bases: TGTGCCAGCAGCACCGGGGGGGCCCCAGGGGAGACCCAGTACTTC. It specifies CASSTGGAPGETQYF. This rearrangement joins TRBV7-3 to TRBJ2-5; the match to TRBD2 covers 8 bases. Germline loops: CDR1 SGHTA, CDR2 FQGTGA. V lost 5 bases to trimming and J lost 5 bases; unmatched junction nucleotides: 10. This CDR3 spans 15 amino acids.

V usage is TRBV18 and J usage is TRBJ2-3, with D tentatively TRBD2 (6 bases). Trimming removed 3 bases at V and 0 bases at J, with 10 bases between. The CDR3 runs to 15 residues. Germline-derived CDR1 and CDR2 are KGHSH and LQKENI. CDR3: CASSPGLLSTDTQYF. The CDR3 DNA is TGTGCCAGCTCACCTGGACTATTAAGCACAGATACGCAGTATTTT. The variable domain in full, completed from reference TRBV18 and TRBJ2-3, reads NAGVMQNPRHLVRRRGQEARLRCSPMKGHSHVYWYRQLPEEGLKFMVYLQKENIIDESGMPKERFSAEFPKEGPSILRIQQVVRGDSAAYFCASSPGLLSTDTQYFGPGTRLTVL.

The V and J genes are TRBV20-1 and TRBJ1-1, with no clear D. V was shortened by 2 bases and J by 1 base, with 2 bases between the two germline ends. Germline V gene sequence: CDR1 DFQATT, CDR2 SNEGSKA (reference sequence). The CDR3 is made up of 11 amino acids. The CDR3, as DNA: TGCAGTGCTAGATCGAACACTGAAGCTTTCTTT. It translates to CSARSNTEAFF.

This chain joins TRBV6-5 and TRBJ2-7, with 7 bases identical to TRBD1. J was trimmed by 5 bases and V by 8 bases; bases with no gene match: 9. Per germline, CDR1 MNHEY and CDR2 SVGAGI. The CDR3 spans 13 residues. The CDR3 spells CASSRTGVHEQYF. The CDR3 bases are TGTGCCAGCTCTAGAACAGGGGTCCACGAGCAGTACTTC.

The chain joins TRBV21-1 to TRBJ1-1; the DNA was not compared with TRBD1, the D call given in the table. TRBV21-1 is a known pseudogene. The CDR3 is made up of 18 amino acids. CDR3 amino acids: CASRVLRDREGPNSEAFF. CDR3 nucleotides: TGTGCCAGCAGAGTTCTCCGGGACAGGGAAGGTCCCAACTCTGAAGCTTTCTTT.

The chain links TRBV7-2 to TRBJ1-3; D not resolved. Germline V gene lookup returns CDR1 SGHTA and CDR2 FQGNSA. V gave up 5 bases and J gave up 6 bases, with 11 bases separating them. This CDR3 comprises 13 residues. Here the CDR3 reads CASSPDAENTIYF. The CDR3 DNA sequence: TGTGCCAGCAGCCCTGATGCGGAAAACACCATATATTTT. The full variable domain, completed using reference TRBV7-2 and TRBJ1-3, is GAGVSQSPSNKVTEKGKDVELRCDPISGHTALYWYRQSLGQGLEFLIYFQGNSAPDKSGLPSDRFSAERTGGSVSTLTIQRTQQEDSAVYLCASSPDAENTIYFGEGSWLTVV.

The chain joins TRBV18 to TRBJ2-5, with a tentative D call TRBD1 (5 bases). V was pared by 5 bases and J by 4 bases, with 11 bases between. The CDR3 has 13 amino acids. Germline-derived CDR1 and CDR2 are KGHSH and LQKENI. Here the CDR3 DNA reads TGTGCCAGCTCATCCAGGCAGGGAGAGACCCAGTACTTC. This sequence encodes CASSSRQGETQYF.

The chain joins TRBV11-2 to TRBJ2-5; D possibly matches TRBD1 or TRBD2 (5 bases each). This CDR3 contains 14 residues. Trimming shortened V by 5 bases and J by 4 bases, and 14 bases separated the two germline ends. The germline V gene encodes CDR1 SGHAT and CDR2 FQNNGV. The CDR3 DNA is TGTGCCAGCAGCGCTTCGTGGGGGACAGAGACCCAGTACTTC. Protein: CASSASWGTETQYF. The full variable domain, rest sourced from reference TRBV11-2 and TRBJ2-5, is EAGVAQSPRYKIIEKRQSVAFWCNPISGHATLYWYQQILGQGPKLLIQFQNNGVVDDSQLPKDRFSAERLKGVDSTLKIQPAKLEDSAVYLCASSASWGTETQYFGPGTRLLVL.

This clone was counted between two and nine times. The chain recombines TRBV6-5 with TRBJ1-5, with a weak D call TRBD1 (6 bases). CDR1 and CDR2 from the germline V gene are MNHEY and SVGAGI. The CDR3 has 13 amino acids. V lost 5 bases to trimming and J lost 6 bases, with 11 bases between them. In DNA, the CDR3 is TGTGCCAGCAGTCCAGACAGGAGTCAGCCCCAGCATTTT. It specifies CASSPDRSQPQHF.

The chain links TRBV18 to TRBJ1-2; a weak D match, TRBD1 (5 bases). Trimming cost V 1 base and J 2 bases, with 17 bases left between them. Per germline, CDR1 KGHSH and CDR2 LQKENI. This CDR3 has 17 amino acids. CDR3 sequence reads: CASSPRTTADPNYGYTF. The DNA of the CDR3 is TGTGCCAGCTCACCACGGACAACCGCTGATCCCAACTATGGCTACACCTTC.